Listed here are 26 T cell receptor beta chains from one sample, sequenced in a study of blood T cell repertoires in COVID-19. TCRdb's copy holds only in-frame clones and misses some; the assay was immunoSEQ multiplex PCR. The repertoire holds fewer than 350,000 clones, approximately 85% seen once, with roughly 7% in the top ten. The sequencing sample was made of peripheral blood. All receptors come from a human donor in a cohort sampled during active COVID-19.

The chain has TRBV5-1 and TRBJ1-2; 11 bases are a match to TRBD1. V lost 0 bases and J lost 5; bases outside the gene matches: 3. This CDR3 has 15 amino acids. Germline V gene lookup returns CDR1 SGHRS and CDR2 YFSETQ. CDR3 nucleotide sequence: TGCGCCAGCAGCTTGGGGACAGGGGGCCCTTATGGCTACACCTTC. It specifies CASSLGTGGPYGYTF.

The rearrangement joins TRBV12-3 or TRBV12-4 to TRBJ1-5; D uncertain. The CDR3 is 12 residues long. V shed 5 bases and J shed 4 bases, with 6 bases lying between them. The CDR3 here is CASSRGNQPQHF. In DNA, the CDR3 is TGTGCCAGCAGTCGGGGAAATCAGCCCCAGCATTTT.

The chain combines TRBV12-5 with TRBJ2-1; 9 bases map to TRBD2. V shed 2 bases, J shed 4 bases, and the junction held 12 bases outside the gene matches. This CDR3 comprises 18 residues. Per the germline V gene, CDR1 is LGHNT and CDR2 is FRNRAP. CDR3 amino acids: CASGLPSGGRGGYNEQFF. CDR3 bases: TGTGCTAGTGGTTTGCCCAGCGGGGGGCGGGGAGGATACAATGAGCAGTTCTTC.

Comments on this clone: The sample holds other DNA sequences that translate to the same CDR3. The chain employs TRBV30 and TRBJ1-1; unclear D gene. V was shortened by 0 bases and J by 2 bases, with 7 bases between the two germline ends. Looked up from germline, CDR1 is GTSNPN and CDR2 is SVGIG (reference sequence). The CDR3 contains 13 residues. Here the CDR3 reads CAWSVGGNTEAFF. In DNA form, the CDR3 reads TGTGCCTGGAGTGTGGGAGGAAACACTGAAGCTTTCTTT.

Remarks on this clone: The junction departs from germline at one end; a sequencing error may be responsible. V is TRBV6-5 and J is TRBJ1-2; 10 nucleotides line up with TRBD1. From germline, CDR1 is MNHEY and CDR2 SVGAGI. CDR3 length equals 14 residues. The CDR3 region is CASSRGTGVPLDAF. The CDR3, as DNA: TGTGCCAGCAGTCGCGGGACAGGGGTCCCGCTGGACGCCTTC.

The V and J genes are TRBV27 and TRBJ2-4, with 9 bases that match TRBD1. V was pared by 6 bases and J by 7 bases, with 7 bases of the junction left unmatched. Germline CDR1 is MNHEY and CDR2 is SMNVEV (reference sequence). This CDR3 spans 14 amino acids. DNA of the CDR3: TGTGCCAGCAGCGCTCCGGGACAGGGCAACATTCAGTACTTC. Translation: CASSAPGQGNIQYF.

The chain joins TRBV27 to TRBJ2-7; 9 bases match TRBD2. CDR1 MNHEY and CDR2 SMNVEV come from the germline V gene (reference sequence). This CDR3 has 16 amino acids. With V trimmed by 5 bases and J by 2 bases, 10 bases remained unmatched. The CDR3 DNA is TGTGCCAGCAGTCCCCAAGGACTAGCGTATGCCTACGAGCAGTACTTC. This codes for CASSPQGLAYAYEQYF.

J is TRBJ1-1 and V is TRBV5-6; D uncertain. Germline loops: CDR1 SGHDT, CDR2 YYEEEE. Trimming removed 3 bases from V and 5 bases from J, with 14 bases in between. This CDR3 is 14 amino acids long. The CDR3 coding sequence is TGTGCCAGCAGCTATCGGCTCGCCGGGACTGAAGCTTTCTTT. It is translated as CASSYRLAGTEAFF.

The genes are TRBV4-1 and TRBJ2-7; TRBD1 agrees at 8 bases. J lost 3 bases, V lost 1 base, and 2 bases had no gene match. Germline V gene sequence: CDR1 MGHRA, CDR2 YSYEKL. The CDR3 extends over 14 amino acids. The CDR3 sequence: CASSQGDRLYEQYF. The CDR3 DNA reads TGCGCCAGCAGCCAAGGGGACAGGCTCTACGAGCAGTACTTC.

V gene TRBV9 combines with J gene TRBJ1-1, with 7 bases aligning to TRBD1. This CDR3 is built from 17 residues. Germline V gene sequence: CDR1 SGDLS, CDR2 YYNGEE. The J segment lost 0 bases and the V segment lost 2 bases, leaving 10 bases of the junction unmatched. CDR3: CASSVNTEDRLNTEAFF. CDR3 sequence (DNA): TGTGCCAGCAGCGTCAATACCGAGGACAGGTTGAACACTGAAGCTTTCTTT.

The rearrangement uses TRBV27 and TRBJ1-1; D not certain. Trimming pared 7 bases from V and 6 bases from J, leaving 15 bases between. Germline loops: CDR1 MNHEY, CDR2 SMNVEV (reference sequence). The CDR3 sequence is 13 residues long. This CDR3 is CASKRVGISEAFF. The DNA for the CDR3 is TGTGCCAGCAAGAGGGTTGGTATCTCTGAAGCTTTCTTT.

In this sample, this clone turned up once. The chain links TRBV27 to TRBJ1-6, with a possible D match to TRBD1 (5 bases). Germline-derived CDR1 and CDR2 are MNHEY and SMNVEV (reference sequence). V shed 5 bases and J shed 9 bases, with 17 bases lying between them. There are 15 residues in the CDR3. In nucleotides, the CDR3 is TGTGCCAGCAGTGCGCCCAGGGTAAGGGGTTCACCCCTCCACTTT. Its protein product is CASSAPRVRGSPLHF.

The chain has TRBV29-1 and TRBJ1-4, with 10 bases lining up with TRBD1. There are 15 residues in the CDR3. Germline CDR1 reads SQVTM; CDR2 reads ANQGSEA. CDR3 coding DNA: TGCAACGCCCCTGGACAGGGGGAAGGACGGGAAAAACTGTTTTTT. As protein: CNAPGQGEGREKLFF.

V and J are TRBV30 and TRBJ1-2; D unclear. Trimming took off 0 bases at V and 0 bases at J, with 14 bases between the two ends. Germline CDR1 and CDR2: GTSNPN and SVGIG (reference sequence). The CDR3 covers 16 residues. CDR3 amino acids: CAWSVPLERTNYGYTF. CDR3 nucleotide sequence: TGTGCCTGGAGTGTACCGTTAGAGCGGACTAACTATGGCTACACCTTC.

The V and J genes are TRBV28 and TRBJ1-6, with TRBD1 as a possible D gene (5 bases). The V end lost 2 bases, the J end lost 8 bases, and 7 bases lay between the germline ends. The CDR3 sequence is 13 residues long. CDR1 and CDR2 from the germline V gene are MDHEN and SYDVKM. CDR3 bases: TGTGCCAGCAGTTTAGACAGTGATTCACCCCTCCACTTT. It translates to CASSLDSDSPLHF.

The chain employs TRBV11-2 and TRBJ1-5; no clear D. The CDR3 runs to 15 residues. The V and J ends lost 4 bases and 5 bases respectively, with 15 bases between them. CDR1 SGHAT and CDR2 FQNNGV come from the germline V gene. CDR3 sequence (DNA): TGTGCCAGCAGCTCAAATTTGCGGGGAGATCAGCCCCAGCATTTT. This translates into CASSSNLRGDQPQHF. Based on the CDR3 plus reference TRBV11-2 and TRBJ1-5, the full variable domain is EAGVAQSPRYKIIEKRQSVAFWCNPISGHATLYWYQQILGQGPKLLIQFQNNGVVDDSQLPKDRFSAERLKGVDSTLKIQPAKLEDSAVYLCASSSNLRGDQPQHFGDGTRLSIL.

The rearrangement joins TRBV7-3 to TRBJ2-7; 8 positions match TRBD1. This CDR3 has 13 residues. V lost 5 bases to trimming and J lost 3 bases; unmatched junction nucleotides: 3. CDR1 and CDR2 from the germline V gene are SGHTA and FQGTGA. In DNA form, the CDR3 reads TGTGCCAGCAGCCCAGGGACAGGCTACGAGCAGTACTTC. Its protein product is CASSPGTGYEQYF.

Concerning this clone itself: In the same sample, other DNA sequences code for this CDR3. This rearrangement joins TRBV6-5 to TRBJ1-4; perhaps TRBD1 as D (6 bases). The length of the CDR3 is 14 residues. Germline V gives CDR1 MNHEY, CDR2 SVGAGI. V was pared by 6 bases and J by 0 bases, with 8 bases between. The CDR3 DNA reads TGTGCCAGCAGCCGGACAGCAACTAATGAAAAACTGTTTTTT. Its protein is CASSRTATNEKLFF.

The rearrangement links TRBV11-3 to TRBJ2-3, with TRBD2 as a possible D gene (5 bases). The CDR3 sequence is 15 residues long. V gave up 4 bases and J gave up 0 bases, with 11 bases separating them. Looked up from germline, CDR1 is SGHNT and CDR2 is YENEEA. The CDR3 loop is CASSSGGTSTDTQYF. The CDR3 nucleotides read TGTGCCAGCAGCTCTGGAGGTACTAGCACAGATACGCAGTATTTT.

The chain's CDR3 is CASSDETGDRVGYTF. In DNA form, the CDR3 reads TGTGCCAGCAGTGATGAAACAGGGGATCGAGTAGGCTACACCTTC. The chain uses TRBV2 and TRBJ1-2, with TRBD1 identical over 7 bases. Per germline, CDR1 SNHLY and CDR2 FYNNEI. CDR3 length: 15 residues. Unmatched junction bases numbered 12, after V lost 3 bases and J lost 8 bases.

The chain combines TRBV25-1 with TRBJ1-2; D gene uncertain. Per the germline V gene, CDR1 is MGHDK and CDR2 is SYGVNS. V lost 6 bases, J lost 4 bases, and 12 bases lay in between. This CDR3 spans 13 amino acids. The CDR3: CASRDERGYGYTF. CDR3 DNA: TGTGCCAGCAGGGACGAACGGGGCTATGGCTACACCTTC.

The chain is built from TRBV7-3 and TRBJ1-1; D may be TRBD1 (5 bases). Looked up from germline, CDR1 is SGHTA and CDR2 is FQGTGA. CDR3 size: 14 residues. The V and J ends lost 5 bases and 0 bases respectively, with 10 bases between them. The CDR3 spells CASSRDSMNTEAFF. CDR3 sequence (DNA): TGTGCCAGCAGCCGTGACAGCATGAACACTGAAGCTTTCTTT.

The V gene is TRBV10-3, the J gene TRBJ2-2; D uncertain. The V gene lost 5 bases and the J gene lost 8 bases, with 6 bases spanning the gap. The V gene's germline CDR1 is ENHRY and CDR2 SYGVKD. This CDR3 has 11 amino acids. The DNA for the CDR3 is TGTGCCATCAGTTTCGGGGGGGAGCTGTTTTTT. Protein: CAISFGGELFF.

This chain links TRBV6-5 with TRBJ1-2; 11 positions agree with TRBD1. Trimming took 6 bases from V and 8 from J; bases not matched to a gene: 11. Germline V gene sequence: CDR1 MNHEY, CDR2 SVGAGI. The CDR3 is 15 residues long. The CDR3 sequence is CASRAPGQGGGGYTF. The CDR3 DNA reads as TGTGCCAGCAGGGCTCCGGGACAGGGGGGAGGAGGCTACACCTTC.

The gene calls are TRBV18 and TRBJ1-3; maybe TRBD1 (6 bases). The length of the CDR3 is 14 residues. With 4 bases removed from V and 3 bases from J, the gap between germline ends came to 10 bases. Germline CDR1 reads KGHSH; CDR2 reads LQKENI. CDR3 loop: CASSRQAGGNTIYF. In DNA, the CDR3 is TGTGCCAGCTCACGACAGGCTGGTGGAAACACCATATATTTT.

This clone was seen a handful of times. This chain connects TRBV18 to TRBJ1-3; no reliable D call. Trimming removed 3 bases from V and 0 bases from J, with 3 bases in between. This CDR3 region has 13 residues. Per the germline V gene, CDR1 is KGHSH and CDR2 is LQKENI. The CDR3 is CASSPNSGNTIYF. The CDR3 coding sequence is TGTGCCAGCTCACCTAACTCTGGAAACACCATATATTTT.